The rows below give T cell receptor beta chains drawn from one sample of a study of cytotoxic CD8 clonotypes in ibrutinib-treated CLL. The table came from immunoSEQ multiplex PCR; TCRdb's copy has only in-frame clones and leaves some out. The sample lists 45,000 to 60,000 clones, over 55% occurring once. Source: PBMCs, taken after 24 months of ibrutinib treatment. The receptors derive from a human donor with chronic lymphocytic leukemia. Each CDR3 is given with its conserved first and last residue. D genes are given only for firm matches. Clone size, where shown, is once, few, many, or a class for clones that have expanded.

D gene	V gene	J gene	clone size	CDR3 DNA	CDR3 protein
NA	TRBV6-1	TRBJ2-7	few	TGTGCCAGCGGGACACCGTTTACCTACGAGCAGTACTTC	CASGTPFTYEQYF
NA	TRBV6-6	TRBJ2-7	once	TGTGCCAGCAGTTTCCTGGGGTACGAGCAGTACTTC	CASSFLGYEQYF
TRBD1	TRBV4-1	TRBJ1-1	many	TGCGCCAGCAGCCAACCGGGACAGGGTCGCACTGAAGCTTTCTTT	CASSQPGQGRTEAFF
NA	TRBV7-2	TRBJ1-1	few	TGTGCCAGCAGTCAACCTCCAACCTCTGAAGCTTTCTTT	CASSQPPTSEAFF
TRBD2	TRBV27	TRBJ2-3	NA	TGTGCCAGCAGTTTACTAGCGGGAGGAGGGGGGGGCCGGGATACGCAGTATTTT	CASSLLAGGGGGRDTQYF
NA	TRBV18	TRBJ2-3	NA	TGTGCCAGCTCACCCTTCCAGGGGAGCGGGAGCACAGATACGCAGTATTTT	CASSPFQGSGSTDTQYF
NA	TRBV2	TRBJ1-1	many	TGTGCCAGCAGTGGTAGGGCTCGGGGCACTGAAGCTTTCTTT	CASSGRARGTEAFF
NA	TRBV7-6	TRBJ1-5	few	TGTGCCAGCAGCGCAGGGAGCTATAGCAATCAGCCCCAGCATTTT	CASSAGSYSNQPQHF
TRBD1	TRBV11-2	TRBJ1-4	many	TGTGCCAGCAGCTTACTGGGACAGGGAAGGGAAAAACTGTTTTTT	CASSLLGQGREKLFF
NA	TRBV30	TRBJ1-1	NA	TGTGCCTGGAGTTCCCACAGGGACACTGAAGCTTTCTTT	CAWSSHRDTEAFF
NA	TRBV19	TRBJ1-2	once	TGTGCCAGCCGGCGGGAAGGGACCTATGGCTACACCTTC	CASRREGTYGYTF
TRBD2	TRBV5-6	TRBJ2-1	NA	TGTGCCAGCAGCTTGGTTGTAGCGGGAGGGCCTGGGGAGCAGTTCTTC	CASSLVVAGGPGEQFF
TRBD1	TRBV7-9	TRBJ2-1	NA	TGTGCCAGCAGCGAGGGACAGAGCTCCTACAATGAGCAGTTCTTC	CASSEGQSSYNEQFF
NA	TRBV7-6	TRBJ2-1	NA	TGTGCCAGCAGCTTAAGCGGGTGGGGGAATGAGCAGTTCTTC	CASSLSGWGNEQFF
NA	TRBV5-1	TRBJ2-7	once	TGCGCCAGCAGCTTGGGTCAGGTCGTCCCCTACGAGCAGTACTTC	CASSLGQVVPYEQYF
NA	TRBV10-3	TRBJ2-3	NA	TGTGCCATCAGGCAGGGGACTAGCACAGATACGCAGTATTTT	CAIRQGTSTDTQYF
TRBD1	TRBV5-6	TRBJ2-7	NA	TGTGCCAGCACCAAAGTGGGGACAGTCTACGAGCAGTACTTC	CASTKVGTVYEQYF
NA	TRBV7-2	TRBJ1-1	NA	TGTGCCAGCAGCTTACCGGGCACGGAAGCTTTCTTT	CASSLPGTEAFF
NA	TRBV19	TRBJ2-2	NA	TGTGCCAGTAGTGCCCCCAGGGGTGCAGGCACCGGGGAGCTGTTTTTT	CASSAPRGAGTGELFF
TRBD2	TRBV2	TRBJ2-1	NA	TGTGCCACCAAGCGGGACGGTAACAATGAGCAGTTCTTC	CATKRDGNNEQFF
NA	TRBV27	TRBJ2-1	many	TGTGCCAGCAGTTCCCCTTCCAGCGCCAATGAGCAGTTCTTC	CASSSPSSANEQFF
TRBD1	TRBV19	TRBJ1-4	few	TGTGCCAGTAGTATCCTGGGACAGGGGAGAGAAAAACTGTTTTTT	CASSILGQGREKLFF
TRBD1	TRBV4-2	TRBJ1-2	NA	TGTGCCAGCAGCCAAGACGGGACAGGGCTATCGGGGGACTATGGCTACACCTTC	CASSQDGTGLSGDYGYTF
NA	TRBV7-9	TRBJ1-2	NA	TGTGCCAGCAGCTTACCAGGAATTGGCTACACCTTC	CASSLPGIGYTF
NA	TRBV2	TRBJ1-4	few	TGTGCCAGCAACCGCAGGGGAGATGCTAATGAAAAACTGTTTTTT	CASNRRGDANEKLFF
NA	TRBV28	TRBJ1-1	NA	TGTGCCAGCAGCTTAACCACTGGGGCTTTCTTT	CASSLTTGAFF
NA	TRBV5-1	TRBJ2-7	few	TGCGCCAGCAGCTTGGGAACGGGACTTGCCTACGAGCAGTACTTC	CASSLGTGLAYEQYF
TRBD2	TRBV27	TRBJ2-1	NA	TGTGCCAGCAGTTTTGGGACTAGCGTCTACAACATAGGGAATGAGCAGTTCTTC	CASSFGTSVYNIGNEQFF
NA	TRBV15	TRBJ1-3	NA	TGTGCCACCAGGGAAGGGGGGGTAGGGGGAAACACCATATATTTT	CATREGGVGGNTIYF
NA	TRBV6-5	TRBJ1-2	many	TGTGCCAGCACCCCAGCCCGAGGGGCCTATGGCTACACCTTC	CASTPARGAYGYTF
NA	TRBV1	TRBJ2-3	NA	TGCACCAGCAGCCAAGTCGGTCTGGCTAGAGATACGCAGTATTTT	CTSSQVGLARDTQYF
NA	TRBV7-9	TRBJ2-3	NA	TGTGCCAGCAGCCCAGTAGGCCTCACAGATACGCAGTATTTT	CASSPVGLTDTQYF
NA	TRBV20-1	TRBJ1-1	NA	TGCAGTGCTAGAGAAGGCACTGAAGCTTTCTTT	CSAREGTEAFF